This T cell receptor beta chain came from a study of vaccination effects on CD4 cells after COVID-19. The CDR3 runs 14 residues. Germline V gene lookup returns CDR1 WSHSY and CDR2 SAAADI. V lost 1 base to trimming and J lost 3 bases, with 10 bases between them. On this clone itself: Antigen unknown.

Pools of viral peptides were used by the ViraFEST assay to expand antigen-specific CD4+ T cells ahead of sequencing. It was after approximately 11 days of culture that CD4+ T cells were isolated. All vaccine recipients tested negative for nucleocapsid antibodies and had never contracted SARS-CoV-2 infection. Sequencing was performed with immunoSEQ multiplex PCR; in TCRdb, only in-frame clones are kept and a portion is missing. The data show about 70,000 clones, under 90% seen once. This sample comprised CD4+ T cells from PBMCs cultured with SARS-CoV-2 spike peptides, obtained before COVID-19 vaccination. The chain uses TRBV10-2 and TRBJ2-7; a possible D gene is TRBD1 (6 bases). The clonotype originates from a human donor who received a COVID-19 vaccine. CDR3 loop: CASSELARGYEQYV. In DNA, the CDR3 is TGCGCCAGCAGTGAGTTGGCCAGGGGCTACGAGCAGTACGTC.